The clone carrying this T cell receptor beta chain has more than one count but fewer than ten. What it binds is not known. Germline assignment: CDR1 KGHSH and CDR2 LQKENI. The CDR3 runs 16 residues. The J segment lost 4 bases and the V segment lost 2 bases, leaving 4 bases of the junction unmatched. Reverse transcription of all isolated RNA meant that expressed TCRB transcripts were sequenced. Sequencing used immunoSEQ multiplex PCR; TCRdb keeps in-frame clones, though not all of them. This table has approximately 380,000 clones, about 14% appearing once. Central memory, naive, regulatory and stem cell-like memory CD4+ cells were sorted by CD45RO/CCR7/CD25/CD127/CD95/CD27. The data originate from a study of beta chain features in type 1 diabetes. Study-wide background: Healthy donors and patients had similar age, gender and cell yields.

Findings and limits, study-wide: Junctions at VDJ sites from type 1 diabetes patients had fewer insertions and more deletions.

The chain employs TRBV18 and TRBJ2-3; 12 bases agree with TRBD2. The TCR was taken from a woman under 30 in good health. The sample consisted of naive CD4+ T cells from blood. In nucleotides, the CDR3 is TGTGCCAGCTCACCATATGGGACTAGCGGGCCAGATACGCAGTATTTT. This codes for CASSPYGTSGPDTQYF.